The next 12 T cell receptor beta chains were all read from a single sample in a study of tumor and adjacent non-tumor tissue in lung cancer. No cell sorting was done before RNA was extracted from the tissue. TCRbeta libraries were built with three rounds of nested PCR, modified from ARM-PCR. TCRdb redid the calling of the multiplex PCR reads with MiXCR, one entry per CDR3 protein. The sample lists 75,000 to 80,000 distinct CDR3 sequences; around 80% were seen once. The sequenced sample was lung tumor tissue. These TCRs come from a woman between 50 and 59 years old with non-small cell lung cancer.

Comment on this clonotype: At one of its ends the junction is not consistent with the germline gene, which may arise from a read error. The chain combines TRBV20-1 with TRBJ1-1; D call uncertain. CDR3 size: 14 residues. CDR1 and CDR2 from the germline V gene are DFQATT and SNEGSKA (reference sequence). Here the CDR3 DNA reads TGCAGTGCTACCCGGCCCGGGGATGGCACCGAAGCTCTCTTT. As protein: CSATRPGDGTEALF.

Regarding this clonotype: One end of the junction does not line up with germline, which may come from a read error. V and J are TRBV11-2 and TRBJ1-3; D call uncertain. This CDR3 is 13 amino acids long. Per the germline V gene, CDR1 is SGHAT and CDR2 is FQNNGV. The CDR3 spells CASSSHSGYIIYF. The CDR3 bases are TGTGCCAGTAGCTCCCATTCTGGTTATATCATATATTTT.

A word on this clonotype: A clone one base away is much larger, so this may be a read error. DNA for the CDR3: TGTGTCAGCAGCTTGGAGCAGGAAACTGAGCAGTTCTTC. Its protein product is CVSSLEQETEQFF. The V and J genes are TRBV5-8 and TRBJ2-1, with no clear D. This CDR3 region has 13 residues. Germline values: CDR1 SGHTS, CDR2 YDEGEE.

The rearrangement joins TRBV11-2 to TRBJ2-2; D might be TRBD1 or TRBD2, each matching 5 bases. The germline CDR1 and CDR2 sequences are SGHAT and FQNNGV. CDR3 length equals 14 residues. Trimming took off 10 bases at V and 4 bases at J, with 16 bases between the two ends. The CDR3 loop reads CAITIRGPTGELFF. CDR3 nucleotides: TGTGCCATCACCATTAGGGGACCCACCGGGGAGCTGTTTTTT.

Worth noting for this clonotype: Mismatch with germline at one junction end may stem from a read error. The chain joins TRBV29-1 to TRBJ2-1; D remains unclear. The length of the CDR3 is 13 residues. The germline V gene encodes CDR1 SQVTM and CDR2 ANQGSEA. The CDR3 sequence is CSGYSLSCNEQFF. The CDR3 nucleotides read TGCAGCGGGTACAGCCTGTCCTGCAATGAGCAGTTCTTC.

Remarks on this clonotype: The conserved final phenylalanine or tryptophan is absent from the CDR3, which likely points to a read error. It is unclear where the CDR3 begins or ends on the DNA, so no DNA is shown, and the CDR3 is as TCRdb lists it. V is TRBV20-1 and J is TRBJ2-1; whether TRBD2, the table's D call, matches the DNA was not checked. The CDR3 spans 15 amino acids, including both terminal residues. Germline V gene data show CDR1 as DFQATT and CDR2 as SNEGSKA (reference sequence). The CDR3 region is CSVRATNGRWGERFL.

The chain employs TRBV20-1 and TRBJ2-7, with D uncertain. Germline CDR1 is DFQATT and CDR2 is SNEGSKA (reference sequence). V lost 6 bases and J 2 bases, leaving 20 bases between the germline ends. The CDR3 covers 15 residues. The CDR3 coding sequence is TGCAGTGCCAATTTAAACCCGATGAACCCCTACGAGCAGTACTTC. Encoded protein: CSANLNPMNPYEQYF.

The count of this clonotype is one. Its ends do not fully match the called genes, so a read error is possible. The chain combines TRBV20-1 with TRBJ2-3, with TRBD2 as a possible D gene (6 bases). The CDR3 loop spans 14 amino acids. CDR1 is DFQATT and CDR2 is SNEGSKA in the germline V gene (reference sequence). CDR3 sequence: CSARRTISTDTQYF. The CDR3 DNA sequence: TGTAGTGCTAGGAGGACTATTAGCACAGATACGCAGTATTTT.

About this clonotype itself: One end of the junction is discordant with germline, which a read error may explain. The genes are TRBV4-2 and TRBJ2-5; TRBD2 matches 10 bases. The CDR3 runs 16 residues. The germline V gene encodes CDR1 LGHNA and CDR2 YNFKEQ. The CDR3 DNA sequence: TGTGCCAGCAACCAATTACTAGCGGGGAACCAAGAGATCCAGTACTTC. This gives the protein CASNQLLAGNQEIQYF.

V usage is TRBV7-9 and J usage is TRBJ2-5; D ambiguous. V lost 7 bases, J lost 2 bases, and 14 bases lay in between. CDR3 length equals 14 residues. Germline V gene data show CDR1 as SEHNR and CDR2 as FQNEAQ (reference sequence). The CDR3: CASNFDIGQETQYF. The CDR3, as DNA: TGTGCCAGCAACTTTGACATCGGACAAGAGACCCAGTACTTC.

In regard to this clonotype: The junction differs from germline at one of its ends, possibly a read error. The chain combines TRBV20-1 with TRBJ2-2; 15 nucleotides align to TRBD2. CDR1 and CDR2 from the germline V gene are DFQATT and SNEGSKA (reference sequence). CDR3 length: 17 amino acids. CDR3: CSALGLAGGRDTGKLFF. The DNA of the CDR3 is TGCAGTGCACTGGGACTAGCGGGAGGTCGGGACACCGGGAAGCTGTTTTTT.

The genes are TRBV20-1 and TRBJ2-2; D is undetermined. Germline CDR1 DFQATT, CDR2 SNEGSKA (reference sequence). The CDR3 has 14 amino acids. The V and J ends lost 7 bases and 9 bases respectively, with 21 bases between them. CDR3 nucleotides: TGCAGTGTTAGCCCCAGTAGCCGGACCAGGGAGCTGTTTTTT. It translates to CSVSPSSRTRELFF.